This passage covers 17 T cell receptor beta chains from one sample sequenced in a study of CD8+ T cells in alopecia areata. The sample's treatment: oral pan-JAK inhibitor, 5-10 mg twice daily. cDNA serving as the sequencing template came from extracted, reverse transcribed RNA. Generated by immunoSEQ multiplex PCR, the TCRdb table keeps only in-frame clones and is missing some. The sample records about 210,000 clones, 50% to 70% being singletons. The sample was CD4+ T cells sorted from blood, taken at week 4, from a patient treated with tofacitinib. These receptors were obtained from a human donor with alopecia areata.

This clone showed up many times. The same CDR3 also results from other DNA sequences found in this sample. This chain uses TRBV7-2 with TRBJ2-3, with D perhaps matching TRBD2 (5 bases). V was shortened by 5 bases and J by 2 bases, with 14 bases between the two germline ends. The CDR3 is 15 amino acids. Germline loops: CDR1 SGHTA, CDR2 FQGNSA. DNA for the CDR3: TGTGCCAGCAGCCCAGCTCGGGGAAACACAGATACGCAGTATTTT. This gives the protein CASSPARGNTDTQYF.

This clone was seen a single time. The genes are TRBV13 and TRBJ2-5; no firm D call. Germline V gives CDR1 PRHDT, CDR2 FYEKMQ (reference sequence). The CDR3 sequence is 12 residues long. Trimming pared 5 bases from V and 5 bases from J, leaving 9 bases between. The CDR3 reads CASSLSFETQYF. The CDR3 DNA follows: TGTGCCAGCAGCCTGTCTTTTGAGACCCAGTACTTC.

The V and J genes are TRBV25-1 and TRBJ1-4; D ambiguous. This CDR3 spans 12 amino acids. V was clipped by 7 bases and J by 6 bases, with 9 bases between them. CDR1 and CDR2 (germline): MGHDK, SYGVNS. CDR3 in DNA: TGTGCCAGCACCAATACAGATGAAAAACTGTTTTTT. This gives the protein CASTNTDEKLFF.

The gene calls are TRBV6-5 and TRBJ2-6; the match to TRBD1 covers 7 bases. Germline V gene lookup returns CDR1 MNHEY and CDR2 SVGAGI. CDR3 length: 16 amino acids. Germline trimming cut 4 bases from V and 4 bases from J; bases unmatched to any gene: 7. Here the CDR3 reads CASSLIGTAGANVLTF. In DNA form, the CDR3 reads TGTGCCAGCAGTTTGATCGGGACAGCCGGGGCCAACGTCCTGACTTTC.

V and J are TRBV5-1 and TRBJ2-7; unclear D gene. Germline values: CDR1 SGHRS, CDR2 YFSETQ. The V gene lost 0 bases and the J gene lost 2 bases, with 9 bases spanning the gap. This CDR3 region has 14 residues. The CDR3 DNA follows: TGCGCCAGCAGCTTGGAACCAGCCACCTACGAGCAGTACTTC. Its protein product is CASSLEPATYEQYF.

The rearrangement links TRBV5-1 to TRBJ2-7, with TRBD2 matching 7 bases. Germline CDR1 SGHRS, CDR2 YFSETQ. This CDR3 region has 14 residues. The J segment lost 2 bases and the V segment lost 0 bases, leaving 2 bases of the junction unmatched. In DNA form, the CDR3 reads TGCGCCAGCAGCTTGGAAGGGACTACCTACGAGCAGTACTTC. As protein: CASSLEGTTYEQYF.

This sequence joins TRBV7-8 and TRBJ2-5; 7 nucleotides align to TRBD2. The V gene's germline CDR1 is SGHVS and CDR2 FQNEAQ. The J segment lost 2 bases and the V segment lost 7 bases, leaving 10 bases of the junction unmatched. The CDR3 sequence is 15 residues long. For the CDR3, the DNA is TGTGCCAGCATCCCCCAAGGGCGGGGGCAAGAGACCCAGTACTTC. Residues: CASIPQGRGQETQYF.

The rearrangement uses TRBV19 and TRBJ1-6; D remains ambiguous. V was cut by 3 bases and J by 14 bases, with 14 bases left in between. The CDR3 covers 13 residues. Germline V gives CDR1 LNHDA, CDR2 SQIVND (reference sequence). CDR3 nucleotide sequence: TGTGCCAGTAGTATGGGCGCTGTTTATACCCTCCACTTT. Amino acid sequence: CASSMGAVYTLHF.

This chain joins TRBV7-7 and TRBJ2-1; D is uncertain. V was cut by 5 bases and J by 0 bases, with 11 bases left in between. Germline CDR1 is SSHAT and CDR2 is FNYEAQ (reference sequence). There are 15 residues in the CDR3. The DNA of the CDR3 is TGTGCCAGCAGCCCTGGACGGAACTCCTACAATGAGCAGTTCTTC. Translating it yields CASSPGRNSYNEQFF.

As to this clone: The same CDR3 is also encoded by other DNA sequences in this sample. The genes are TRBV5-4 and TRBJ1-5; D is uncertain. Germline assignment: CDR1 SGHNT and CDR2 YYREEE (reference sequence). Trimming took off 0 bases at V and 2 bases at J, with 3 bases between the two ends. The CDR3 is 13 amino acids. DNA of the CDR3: TGTGCCAGCAGCTTGGACGGCAATCAGCCCCAGCATTTT. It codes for CASSLDGNQPQHF.

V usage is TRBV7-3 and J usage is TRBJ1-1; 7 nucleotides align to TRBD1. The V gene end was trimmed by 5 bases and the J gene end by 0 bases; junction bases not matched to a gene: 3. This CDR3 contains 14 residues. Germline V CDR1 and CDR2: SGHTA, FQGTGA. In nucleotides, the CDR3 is TGTGCCAGCAGCCCCGGGACAGTGAACACTGAAGCTTTCTTT. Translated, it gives CASSPGTVNTEAFF.

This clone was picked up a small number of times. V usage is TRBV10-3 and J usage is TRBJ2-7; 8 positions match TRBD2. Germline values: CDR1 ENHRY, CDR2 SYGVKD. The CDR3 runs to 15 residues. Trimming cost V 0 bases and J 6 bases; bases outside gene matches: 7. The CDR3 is CAISESRVGGAEQYF. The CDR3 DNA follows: TGTGCCATCAGTGAGTCGAGGGTCGGGGGGGCCGAGCAGTACTTC.

The chain's CDR3 is CAWRVAGSGSPLHF. CDR3 in DNA: TGTGCCTGGAGGGTCGCAGGAAGTGGTTCACCCCTCCACTTT. The chain recombines TRBV30 with TRBJ1-6, with D unresolved. The germline gives CDR1 GTSNPN, CDR2 SVGIG (reference sequence). The CDR3 contains 14 residues. V lost 3 bases and J 9 bases, leaving 15 bases between the germline ends.

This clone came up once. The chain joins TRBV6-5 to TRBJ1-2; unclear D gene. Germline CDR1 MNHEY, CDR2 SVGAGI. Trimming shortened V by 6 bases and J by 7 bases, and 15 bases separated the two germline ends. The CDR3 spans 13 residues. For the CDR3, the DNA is TGTGCCAGCAGCCGTGACACGGGAGGTGGCTACACCTTC. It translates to CASSRDTGGGYTF.

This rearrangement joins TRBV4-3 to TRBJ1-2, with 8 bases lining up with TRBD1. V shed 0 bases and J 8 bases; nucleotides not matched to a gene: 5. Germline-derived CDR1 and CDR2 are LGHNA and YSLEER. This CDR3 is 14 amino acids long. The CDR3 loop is CASSQDVQGGGYTF. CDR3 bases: TGCGCCAGCAGCCAAGATGTACAGGGGGGAGGCTACACCTTC.

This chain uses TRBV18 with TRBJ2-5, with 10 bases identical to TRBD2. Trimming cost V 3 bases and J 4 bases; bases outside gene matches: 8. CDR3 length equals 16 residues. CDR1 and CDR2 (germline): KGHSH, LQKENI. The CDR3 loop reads CASSPTSGFAGETQYF. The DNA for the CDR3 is TGTGCCAGCTCACCGACTAGCGGGTTCGCGGGAGAGACCCAGTACTTC.

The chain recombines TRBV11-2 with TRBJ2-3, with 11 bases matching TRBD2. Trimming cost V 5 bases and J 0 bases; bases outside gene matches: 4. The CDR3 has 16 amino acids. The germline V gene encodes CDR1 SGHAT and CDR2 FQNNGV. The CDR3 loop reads CASSRRTSGSTDTQYF. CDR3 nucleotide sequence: TGTGCCAGCAGCAGACGGACTAGCGGGAGCACAGATACGCAGTATTTT.